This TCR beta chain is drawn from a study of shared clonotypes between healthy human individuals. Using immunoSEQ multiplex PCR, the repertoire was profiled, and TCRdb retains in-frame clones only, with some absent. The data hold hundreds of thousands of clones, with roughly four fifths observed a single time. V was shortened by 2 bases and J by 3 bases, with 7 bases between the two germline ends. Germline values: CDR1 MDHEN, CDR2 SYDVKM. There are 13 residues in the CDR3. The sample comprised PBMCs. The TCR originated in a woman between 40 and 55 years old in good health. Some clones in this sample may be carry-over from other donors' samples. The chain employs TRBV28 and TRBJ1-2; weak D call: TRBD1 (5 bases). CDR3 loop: CASSLRGDYGYTF. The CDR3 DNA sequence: TGTGCCAGCAGTTTAAGAGGGGACTATGGCTACACCTTC.